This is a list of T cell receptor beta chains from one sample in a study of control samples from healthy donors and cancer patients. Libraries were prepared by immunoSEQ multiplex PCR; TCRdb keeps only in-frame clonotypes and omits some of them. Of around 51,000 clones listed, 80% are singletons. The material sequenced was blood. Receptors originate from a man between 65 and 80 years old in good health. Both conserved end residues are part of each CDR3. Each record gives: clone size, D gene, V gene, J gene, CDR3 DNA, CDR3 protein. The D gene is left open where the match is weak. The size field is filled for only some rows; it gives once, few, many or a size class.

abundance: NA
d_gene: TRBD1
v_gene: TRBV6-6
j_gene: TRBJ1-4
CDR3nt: TGTGCCAGCAGTCCGACAGGGGTTTACGAAAAACTGTTTTTT
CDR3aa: CASSPTGVYEKLFF

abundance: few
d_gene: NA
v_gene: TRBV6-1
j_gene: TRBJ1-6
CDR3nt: TGTGCCAGCAGTGAAGCGAGTTATTCACCCCTCCACTTT
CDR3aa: CASSEASYSPLHF

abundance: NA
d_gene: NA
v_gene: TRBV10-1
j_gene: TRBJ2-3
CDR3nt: TGCGCCAGCAGTGATTTTACAGGGATAGGCCTAAGCACAGATACGCAGTATTTT
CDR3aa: CASSDFTGIGLSTDTQYF

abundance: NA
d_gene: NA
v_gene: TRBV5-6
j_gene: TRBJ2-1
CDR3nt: TGTGCCAGCAGCTTGGTCGATGAGCAGTTCTTC
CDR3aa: CASSLVDEQFF

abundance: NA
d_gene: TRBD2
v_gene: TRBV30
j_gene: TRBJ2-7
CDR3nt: TGTGCCTGGAGTGCCTCGGGGACTAGCGGAGCCTACGAGCAGTACTTC
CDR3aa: CAWSASGTSGAYEQYF

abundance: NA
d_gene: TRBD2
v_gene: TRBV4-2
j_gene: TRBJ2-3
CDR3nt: TGTGCCAGCAGTCTAGCGGGGGGTGTTAGCACAGATACGCAGTATTTT
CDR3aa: CASSLAGGVSTDTQYF

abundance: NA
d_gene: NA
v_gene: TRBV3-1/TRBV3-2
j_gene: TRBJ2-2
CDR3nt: TGTGCCAGCTCTAAGGGCCCGACCGGGGAGCTGTTTTTT
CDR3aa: CASSKGPTGELFF

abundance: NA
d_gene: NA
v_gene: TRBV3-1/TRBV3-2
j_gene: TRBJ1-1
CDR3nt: TGTGCCAGCAGCCCGAGCATCCGGGGGTCCAGGGCTTTCTTT
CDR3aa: CASSPSIRGSRAFF

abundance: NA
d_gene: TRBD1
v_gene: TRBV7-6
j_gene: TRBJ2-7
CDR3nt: TGTGCCAGCAGCTTGGGGGCCTTCGGGACAGGGATCCCCTACGAGCAGTACTTC
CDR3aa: CASSLGAFGTGIPYEQYF

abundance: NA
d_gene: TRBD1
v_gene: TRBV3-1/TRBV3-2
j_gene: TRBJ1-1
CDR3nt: TGTGCCAGCAGCCAAGCGGACAGGGGGAGAACTGAAGCTTTCTTT
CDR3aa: CASSQADRGRTEAFF

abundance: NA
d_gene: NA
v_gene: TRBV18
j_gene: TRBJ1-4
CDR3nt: TGTGCCAGCTCGCGGTCCCTAGGTAATGAAAAACTGTTTTTT
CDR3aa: CASSRSLGNEKLFF

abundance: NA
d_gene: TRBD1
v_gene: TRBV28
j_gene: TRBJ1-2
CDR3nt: TGTGCCAGCAGTTCCTCGACAGGGAAGAGGTATGACTATGGCTACACCTTC
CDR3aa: CASSSSTGKRYDYGYTF

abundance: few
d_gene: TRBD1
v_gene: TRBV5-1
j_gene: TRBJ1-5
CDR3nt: TGCGCCAGCAGCGCTTCAGGGGGGAACCAGCCCCAGCATTTT
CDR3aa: CASSASGGNQPQHF

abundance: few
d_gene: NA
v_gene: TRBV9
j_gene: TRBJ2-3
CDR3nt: TGTGCCAGCAGCGTAGGCAGGGGCACAGATACGCAGTATTTT
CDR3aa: CASSVGRGTDTQYF

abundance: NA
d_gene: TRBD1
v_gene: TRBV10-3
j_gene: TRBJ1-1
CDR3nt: TGTGCCATCAGCTACGACAGGGGTTACACTGAAGCTTTCTTT
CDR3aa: CAISYDRGYTEAFF

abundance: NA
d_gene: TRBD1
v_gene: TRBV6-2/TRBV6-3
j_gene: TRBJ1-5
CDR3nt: TGTGCCAGCAGTTCAGGGGGTAGTTTTGTGCCCCAGCATTTT
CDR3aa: CASSSGGSFVPQHF

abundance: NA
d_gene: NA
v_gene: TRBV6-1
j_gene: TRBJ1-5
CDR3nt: TGTGCCAGCAGTGAAAAGAAGGGCGAGGGGTGGGGGGGCAATCAGCCCCAGCATTTT
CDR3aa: CASSEKKGEGWGGNQPQHF

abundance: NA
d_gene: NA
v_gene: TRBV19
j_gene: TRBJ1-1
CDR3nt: TGTGCCAGTAGTATTGGAACGAACACTGAAGCTTTCTTT
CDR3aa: CASSIGTNTEAFF

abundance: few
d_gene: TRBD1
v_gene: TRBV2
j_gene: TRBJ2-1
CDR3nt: TGTGCCAGCAGTGGAACAGGGGTCGATGAGCAGTTCTTC
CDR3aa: CASSGTGVDEQFF

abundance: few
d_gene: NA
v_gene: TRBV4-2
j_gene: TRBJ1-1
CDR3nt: TGTGCCAGCAGCCAAGATTTTCGGCCAGGGGCAAGAGGTGAAGCTTTCTTT
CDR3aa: CASSQDFRPGARGEAFF

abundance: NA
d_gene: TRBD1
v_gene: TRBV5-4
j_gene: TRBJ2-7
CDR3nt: TGTGCCAGCAGCCCGACAGGGACCTCCTACGAGCAGTACTTC
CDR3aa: CASSPTGTSYEQYF

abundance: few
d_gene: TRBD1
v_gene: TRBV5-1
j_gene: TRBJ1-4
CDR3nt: TGCGCCAGCAGCTTGAGGGGGACAGGGGGTGAAAAACTGTTTTTT
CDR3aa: CASSLRGTGGEKLFF

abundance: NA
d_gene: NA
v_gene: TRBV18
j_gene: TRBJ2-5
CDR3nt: TGTGCCAGCTCACCCAGGACCGCCGCGGGAGAGACCCAGTACTTC
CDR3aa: CASSPRTAAGETQYF

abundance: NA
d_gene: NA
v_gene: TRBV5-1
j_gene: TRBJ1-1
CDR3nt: TGCGCCAGCAGCTTGGGAGGGAGAACTGAAGCTTTCTTT
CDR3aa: CASSLGGRTEAFF

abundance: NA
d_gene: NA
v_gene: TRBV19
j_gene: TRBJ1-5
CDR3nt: TGTGCCACCACGGCCAAATCCCAAGCGAATCCCAATCAGCCCCAGCATTTT
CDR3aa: CATTAKSQANPNQPQHF

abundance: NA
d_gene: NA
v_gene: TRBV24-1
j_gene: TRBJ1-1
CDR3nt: TGTGCCACCAGTGATGGCCAGGACACTGAAGCTTTCTTT
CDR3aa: CATSDGQDTEAFF

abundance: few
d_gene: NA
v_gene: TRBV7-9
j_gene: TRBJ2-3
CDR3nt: TGTGCCAGCAGCCCAGGGGGGACAGTACTTGATACGCAGTATTTT
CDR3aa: CASSPGGTVLDTQYF

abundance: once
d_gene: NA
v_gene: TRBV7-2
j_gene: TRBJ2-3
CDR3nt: TGTGCCAGCAGCTTATCTCTAGCATCCGATACGCAGTATTTT
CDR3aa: CASSLSLASDTQYF

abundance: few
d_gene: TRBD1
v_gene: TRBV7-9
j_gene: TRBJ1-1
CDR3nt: TGTGCCAGCAGCGGACAGGGGTCCTTATTCACTGAAGCTTTCTTT
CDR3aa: CASSGQGSLFTEAFF

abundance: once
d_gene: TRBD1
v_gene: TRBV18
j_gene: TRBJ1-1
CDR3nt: TGTGCCAGCTCACCCTGGACAGGCGGAGTCACTGAAGCTTTCTTT
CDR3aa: CASSPWTGGVTEAFF

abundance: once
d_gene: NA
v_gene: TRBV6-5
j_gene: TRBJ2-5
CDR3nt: TGTGCCAGCACCGGGGACCAAGAGACCCAGTACTTC
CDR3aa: CASTGDQETQYF

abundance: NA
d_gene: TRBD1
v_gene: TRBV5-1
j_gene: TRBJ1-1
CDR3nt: TGCGCCAGCAGCTTGGAACAGGGGGCGAGTGAAGCTTTCTTT
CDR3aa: CASSLEQGASEAFF

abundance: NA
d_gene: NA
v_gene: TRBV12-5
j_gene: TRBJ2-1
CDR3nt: TGTGCTAGTGGTTTGGCAAGGACCACAATAGGTGAGCAGTTCTTC
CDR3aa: CASGLARTTIGEQFF

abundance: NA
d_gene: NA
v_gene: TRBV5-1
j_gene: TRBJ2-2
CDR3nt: TGCGCCAGCAGCTTGGGGGCCCCCGGGGAGCTGTTTTTT
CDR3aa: CASSLGAPGELFF

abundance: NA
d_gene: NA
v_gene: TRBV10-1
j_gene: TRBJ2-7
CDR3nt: TGCGCCAGCAGTGTACGGACCAGCCCCTACGAGCAGTACTTC
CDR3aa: CASSVRTSPYEQYF

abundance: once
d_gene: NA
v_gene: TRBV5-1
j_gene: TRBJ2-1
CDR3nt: TGCGCCAGCAGCTTGGCTGGGCTCGGGAATGAGCAGTTCTTC
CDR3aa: CASSLAGLGNEQFF

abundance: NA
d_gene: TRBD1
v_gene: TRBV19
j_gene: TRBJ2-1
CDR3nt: TGTGCCAGTAGCAATGACAGGGGCGGAGGCTCCGCTGCTTACAATGAGCAGTTCTTC
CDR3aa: CASSNDRGGGSAAYNEQFF

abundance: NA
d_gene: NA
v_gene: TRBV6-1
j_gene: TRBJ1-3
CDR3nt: TGTGCCAGCAGTGTAGCGGGCCTCGGAAACACCATATATTTT
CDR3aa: CASSVAGLGNTIYF

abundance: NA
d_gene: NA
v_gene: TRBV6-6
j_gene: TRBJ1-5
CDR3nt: TGTGCCAGTCGAGCTGGGCAGGGGCACAATCAGCCCCAGCATTTT
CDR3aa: CASRAGQGHNQPQHF

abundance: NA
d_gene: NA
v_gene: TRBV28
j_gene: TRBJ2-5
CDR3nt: TGTGCCAGCAGTTTAGGAAGACAAGAGACCCAGTACTTC
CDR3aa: CASSLGRQETQYF

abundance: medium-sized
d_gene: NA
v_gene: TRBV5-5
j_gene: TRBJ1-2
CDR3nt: TGTGCCAGCAGCTTGGTGGGGGGCACCTATGGCTACACCTTC
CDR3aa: CASSLVGGTYGYTF

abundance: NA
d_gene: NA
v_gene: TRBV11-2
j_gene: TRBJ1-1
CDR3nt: TGTGCCAGCAGCCCGTCCGGGGCCTCGGGCCTTGGAAAAGCTTTCTTT
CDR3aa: CASSPSGASGLGKAFF

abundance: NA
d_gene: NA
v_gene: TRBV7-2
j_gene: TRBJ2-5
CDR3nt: TGTGCCAGCAGCTTAGCGCAGGGAAGAGAGACCCAGTACTTC
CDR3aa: CASSLAQGRETQYF